The source of this T cell receptor (beta chain) is a study of cytomegalovirus exposure and HLA in healthy donors. Study-wide results and limits: The likely explanation for a cluster of highly shared sequence variants was sequencing artifact. Follow-up analysis seemed to connect common viral pathogens with several of the most significant clusters identified.

PCR used 60 Vbeta primers and 13 Jbeta primers. The data were produced by immunoSEQ multiplex PCR, yet TCRdb's version contains in-frame clones alone and is incomplete. The sample carries approximately 91,000 clones, 81% recorded once. Absent from the records is this donor's CMV serostatus. Concerning this clone itself: Its cognate antigen is unknown.

Trimming cost V 5 bases and J 5 bases; bases outside gene matches: 8. From germline, CDR1 is SGHNT and CDR2 YENEEA. There are 14 residues in the CDR3. The TCR was taken from a human donor in good health. The chain carries TRBV11-3 and TRBJ2-5, with 7 bases fitting TRBD1. Sequencing was performed on PBMCs. The CDR3 loop reads CASSPGGMVETQYF. CDR3 bases: TGTGCCAGCAGCCCAGGGGGTATGGTGGAGACCCAGTACTTC.